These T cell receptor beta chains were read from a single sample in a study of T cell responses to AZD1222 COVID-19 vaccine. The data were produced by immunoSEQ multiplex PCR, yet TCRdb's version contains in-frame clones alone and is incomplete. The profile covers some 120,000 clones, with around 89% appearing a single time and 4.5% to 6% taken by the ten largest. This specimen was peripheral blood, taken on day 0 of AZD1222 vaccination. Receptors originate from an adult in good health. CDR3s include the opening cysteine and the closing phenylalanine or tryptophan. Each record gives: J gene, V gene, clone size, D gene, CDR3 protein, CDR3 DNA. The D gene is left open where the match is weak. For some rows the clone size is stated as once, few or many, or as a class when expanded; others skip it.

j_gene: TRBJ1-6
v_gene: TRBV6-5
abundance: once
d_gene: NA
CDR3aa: CASRDGNSPLHF
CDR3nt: TGTGCCAGCCGGGACGGAAATTCACCCCTCCACTTT

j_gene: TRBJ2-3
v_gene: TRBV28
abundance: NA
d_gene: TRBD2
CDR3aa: CASSYSGGPDTQYF
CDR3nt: TGTGCCAGCAGTTATAGCGGGGGCCCAGATACGCAGTATTTT

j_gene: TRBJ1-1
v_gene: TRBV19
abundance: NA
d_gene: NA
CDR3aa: CASTEMGILNTEAFF
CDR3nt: TGTGCCAGTACTGAAATGGGAATTCTGAACACTGAAGCTTTCTTT

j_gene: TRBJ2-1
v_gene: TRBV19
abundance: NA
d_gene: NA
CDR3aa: CASSIGVGYEQFF
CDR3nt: TGTGCCAGTAGTATAGGGGTTGGTTATGAGCAGTTCTTC

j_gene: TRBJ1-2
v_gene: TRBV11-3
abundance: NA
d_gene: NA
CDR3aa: CASSLDADGLVYGYTF
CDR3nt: TGTGCCAGCAGCTTAGATGCAGACGGGCTAGTCTATGGCTACACCTTC

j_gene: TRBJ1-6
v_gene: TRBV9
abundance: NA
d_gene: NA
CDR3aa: CASSVRGTADSPLHF
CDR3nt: TGTGCCAGCAGCGTCCGTGGGACTGCCGATTCACCCCTCCACTTT

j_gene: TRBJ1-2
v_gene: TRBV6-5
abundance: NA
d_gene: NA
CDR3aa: CASMGGDYGYTF
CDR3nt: TGTGCCAGCATGGGCGGGGACTATGGCTACACCTTC

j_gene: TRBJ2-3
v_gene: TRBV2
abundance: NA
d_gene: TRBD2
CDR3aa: CASRPGTTDADTQYF
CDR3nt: TGTGCCAGCAGGCCCGGGACTACGGACGCAGATACGCAGTATTTT

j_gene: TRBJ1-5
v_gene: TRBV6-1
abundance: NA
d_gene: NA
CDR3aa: CASSEQSDEQPQHF
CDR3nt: TGTGCCAGCAGTGAACAGTCGGATGAACAGCCCCAGCATTTT

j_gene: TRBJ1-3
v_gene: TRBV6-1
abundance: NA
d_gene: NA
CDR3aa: CASSEMVTLSGNTIYF
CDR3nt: TGTGCCAGCAGTGAAATGGTCACACTCTCTGGAAACACCATATATTTT

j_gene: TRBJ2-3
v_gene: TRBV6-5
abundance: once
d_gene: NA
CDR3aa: CASSLLDRDTQYF
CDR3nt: TGTGCCAGCAGTCTCCTAGACAGAGATACGCAGTATTTT

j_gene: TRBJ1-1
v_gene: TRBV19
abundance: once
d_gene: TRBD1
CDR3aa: CASRPGQVNGEAFF
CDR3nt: TGTGCCAGTAGGCCTGGACAGGTTAATGGTGAAGCTTTCTTT

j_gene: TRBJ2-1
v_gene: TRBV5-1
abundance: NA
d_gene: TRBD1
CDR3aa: CASSPFRTGRIDEQFF
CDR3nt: TGCGCCAGCAGCCCTTTCCGGACAGGGAGGATCGATGAGCAGTTCTTC

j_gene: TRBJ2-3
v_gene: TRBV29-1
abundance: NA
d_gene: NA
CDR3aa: CSGRAGGTDTQYF
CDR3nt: TGCAGCGGCAGGGCAGGGGGCACAGATACGCAGTATTTT

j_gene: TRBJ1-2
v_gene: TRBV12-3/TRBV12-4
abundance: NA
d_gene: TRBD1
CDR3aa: CASSSGQGGYTF
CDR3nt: TGTGCCAGCAGTTCGGGACAGGGGGGCTACACCTTC

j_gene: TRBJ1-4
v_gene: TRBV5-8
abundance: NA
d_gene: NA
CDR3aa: CASSEPGLNEKLFF
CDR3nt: TGTGCCAGCAGCGAGCCGGGACTTAATGAAAAACTGTTTTTT

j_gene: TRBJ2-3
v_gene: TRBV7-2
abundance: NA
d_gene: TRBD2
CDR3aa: CASSLTGTSGPQSTQYF
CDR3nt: TGTGCCAGCAGCCTAACGGGGACTAGCGGGCCACAGAGTACGCAGTATTTT

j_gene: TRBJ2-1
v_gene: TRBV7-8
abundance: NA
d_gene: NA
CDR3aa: CASRDFIYNEQFF
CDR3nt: TGTGCCAGTCGGGACTTTATCTACAATGAGCAGTTCTTC

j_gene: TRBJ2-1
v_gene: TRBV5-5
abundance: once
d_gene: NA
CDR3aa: CASRSRGASVSYNEQFF
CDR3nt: TGTGCCAGCAGGTCCCGGGGGGCGTCGGTCTCCTACAATGAGCAGTTCTTC

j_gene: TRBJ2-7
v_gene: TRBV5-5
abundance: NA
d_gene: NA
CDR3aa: CASSWSSAYLSYEQYF
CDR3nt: TGTGCCAGCAGCTGGAGCAGTGCCTATCTCTCCTACGAGCAGTACTTC

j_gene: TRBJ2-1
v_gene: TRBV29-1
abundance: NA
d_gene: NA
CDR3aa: CSVEGDNEQFF
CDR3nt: TGCAGCGTTGAGGGAGACAATGAGCAGTTCTTC

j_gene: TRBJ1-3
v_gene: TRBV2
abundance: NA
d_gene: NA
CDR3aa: CASSVQASGNTIYF
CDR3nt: TGTGCCAGCAGTGTTCAGGCTTCTGGAAACACCATATATTTT

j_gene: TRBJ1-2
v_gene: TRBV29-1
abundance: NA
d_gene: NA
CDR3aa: CSVASSYGYTF
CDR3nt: TGCAGCGTTGCGTCGAGCTATGGCTACACCTTC

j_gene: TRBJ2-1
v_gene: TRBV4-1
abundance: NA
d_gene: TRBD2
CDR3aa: CASSQVGLRGLEIF
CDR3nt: TGCGCCAGCAGCCAAGTGGGCCTGAGGGGACTAGAGATCTTC

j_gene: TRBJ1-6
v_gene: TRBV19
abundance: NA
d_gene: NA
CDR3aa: CASSTTRNNSPLHF
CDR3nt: TGTGCCAGTAGTACGACTAGGAACAATTCACCCCTCCACTTT

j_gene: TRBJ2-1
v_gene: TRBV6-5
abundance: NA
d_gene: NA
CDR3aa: CASSPYGDNEQFF
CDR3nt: TGTGCCAGCAGTCCTTATGGCGACAATGAGCAGTTCTTC

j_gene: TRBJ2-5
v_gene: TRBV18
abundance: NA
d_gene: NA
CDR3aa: CASSPVRGAQETQYF
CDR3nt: TGTGCCAGCTCACCGGTTAGAGGCGCCCAAGAGACCCAGTACTTC

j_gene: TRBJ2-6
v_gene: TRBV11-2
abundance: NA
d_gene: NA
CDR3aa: CASSTDSGANVLTF
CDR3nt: TGTGCCAGCAGCACAGACTCTGGGGCCAACGTCCTGACTTTC

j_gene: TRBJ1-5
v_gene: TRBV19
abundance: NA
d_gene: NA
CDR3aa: CASSIFKEPQHF
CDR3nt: TGTGCCAGTAGTATATTCAAGGAGCCCCAGCATTTT

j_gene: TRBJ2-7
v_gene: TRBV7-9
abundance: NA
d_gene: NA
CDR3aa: CASSLVGLFEQYF
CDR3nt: TGTGCCAGCAGCTTAGTGGGTCTCTTCGAGCAGTACTTC

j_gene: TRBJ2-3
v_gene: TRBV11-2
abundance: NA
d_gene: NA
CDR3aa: CASSLSSLSTDTQYF
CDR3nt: TGTGCCAGCAGCTTGTCCAGCCTGAGCACAGATACGCAGTATTTT

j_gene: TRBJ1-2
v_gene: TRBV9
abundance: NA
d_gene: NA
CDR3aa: CASSVSALDTKTNYGYTF
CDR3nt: TGTGCCAGCAGCGTATCAGCCCTGGACACTAAGACTAACTATGGCTACACCTTC

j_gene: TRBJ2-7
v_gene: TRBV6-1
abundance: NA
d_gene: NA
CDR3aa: CASSELAGATFRRYEQYF
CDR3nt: TGTGCCAGCAGTGAATTGGCAGGGGCGACATTCCGAAGATACGAGCAGTACTTC

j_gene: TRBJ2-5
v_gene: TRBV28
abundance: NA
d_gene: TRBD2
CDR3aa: CASRPRGSGGHQETQYF
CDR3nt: TGTGCCAGCAGGCCTAGGGGGAGCGGGGGCCACCAAGAGACCCAGTACTTC

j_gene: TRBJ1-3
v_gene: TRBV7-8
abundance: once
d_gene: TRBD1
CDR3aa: CASSLLAQGATGNTIYF
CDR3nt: TGTGCCAGCAGCTTATTAGCACAGGGGGCTACTGGAAACACCATATATTTT

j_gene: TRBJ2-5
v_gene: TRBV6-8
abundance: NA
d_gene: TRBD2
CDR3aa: CASLPNTGLAVETQYF
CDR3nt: TGTGCCAGCCTCCCTAATACTGGACTAGCGGTCGAGACCCAGTACTTC

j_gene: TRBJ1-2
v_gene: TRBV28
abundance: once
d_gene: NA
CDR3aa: CASSLWGDGYTF
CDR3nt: TGTGCCAGCAGTTTATGGGGAGACGGCTACACCTTC

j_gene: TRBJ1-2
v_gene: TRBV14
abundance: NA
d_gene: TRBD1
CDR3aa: CASSQPEGSGTGNYGYTF
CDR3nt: TGTGCCAGCAGCCAACCAGAGGGTTCCGGGACAGGAAACTATGGCTACACCTTC

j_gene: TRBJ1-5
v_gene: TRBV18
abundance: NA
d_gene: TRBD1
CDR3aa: CASSLGQGDSNQPQHF
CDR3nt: TGTGCCAGCTCACTGGGACAGGGAGATAGCAATCAGCCCCAGCATTTT

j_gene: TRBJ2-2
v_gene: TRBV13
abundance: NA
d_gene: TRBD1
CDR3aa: CASSPRDRGNTGELFF
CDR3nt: TGTGCCAGCAGCCCCCGGGACAGGGGAAACACCGGGGAGCTGTTTTTT

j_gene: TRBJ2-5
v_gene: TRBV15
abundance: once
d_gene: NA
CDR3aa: CATSRDQGKETQYF
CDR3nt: TGTGCCACCAGCAGAGACCAGGGAAAAGAGACCCAGTACTTC

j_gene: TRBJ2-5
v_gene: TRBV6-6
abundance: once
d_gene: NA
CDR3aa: CASRGETPGNRDQYF
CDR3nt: TGTGCCAGCAGAGGGGAGACTCCCGGTAATAGGGACCAGTACTTC

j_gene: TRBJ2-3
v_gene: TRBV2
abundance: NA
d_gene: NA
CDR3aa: CASSLSTDTQYF
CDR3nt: TGTGCCAGCAGTTTAAGCACAGATACGCAGTATTTT

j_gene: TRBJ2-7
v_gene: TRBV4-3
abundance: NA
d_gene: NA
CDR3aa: CASSQRRGEFYEQYF
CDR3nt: TGCGCCAGCAGCCAACGACGCGGGGAGTTCTACGAGCAGTACTTC

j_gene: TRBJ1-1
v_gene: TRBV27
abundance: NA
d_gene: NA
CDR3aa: CASSLLGGNTEAFF
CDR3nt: TGTGCCAGCAGTTTATTAGGGGGGAACACTGAAGCTTTCTTT

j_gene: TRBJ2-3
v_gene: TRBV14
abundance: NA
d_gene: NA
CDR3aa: CASSHLGFTDTQYF
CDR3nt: TGTGCCAGCAGCCATCTAGGTTTCACAGATACGCAGTATTTT